A single sample gave rise to the 27 T cell receptor beta chains below, sequenced in a study of cytomegalovirus exposure and HLA in healthy donors. The PCR ran on 60 Vbeta and 13 Jbeta primers. Generated by immunoSEQ multiplex PCR, the TCRdb table keeps only in-frame clones and is missing some. The repertoire has 200,000 to 250,000 clones, roughly 79% of them found once; the top ten carry 0.5% to 0.7%. Sequencing was carried out using PBMCs. These receptors all come from a woman between 40 and 50 years old in good health and CMV-seronegative.

The rearrangement links TRBV5-4 to TRBJ1-3, with D possibly being TRBD1 (6 bases). Per the germline V gene, CDR1 is SGHNT and CDR2 is YYREEE (reference sequence). V was pared by 5 bases and J by 9 bases, with 18 bases between. The CDR3 spans 14 residues. The CDR3 here is CASRSQGETGTIYF. The CDR3 nucleotides are TGTGCCAGCAGGTCACAGGGCGAAACTGGCACCATATATTTT.

The chain is built from TRBV7-8 and TRBJ1-1, with a possible D match to TRBD1 (6 bases). Germline CDR1 is SGHVS and CDR2 is FQNEAQ. The CDR3 length is 16 residues. Trimming took 4 bases from V and 1 from J, leaving 16 bases between them. CDR3 nucleotide sequence: TGTGCCAGCAGCTATCTTAACAGGGATACGAACACTGAAGCTTTCTTT. This encodes CASSYLNRDTNTEAFF.

This sequence joins TRBV14 and TRBJ1-2; possible D gene TRBD1, 5 bases. Per germline, CDR1 SGHDN and CDR2 FVKESK. V was shortened by 1 base and J by 6 bases, with 15 bases between the two germline ends. The CDR3 covers 15 residues. As DNA, the CDR3 is TGTGCCAGCAGCCAAGTTCACAGGACCTGGGATGGCTACACCTTC. This encodes CASSQVHRTWDGYTF.

This clone has more than one count but fewer than ten. The chain carries TRBV18 and TRBJ2-5; D uncertain. V shed 5 bases and J shed 1 base, with 11 bases lying between them. The CDR3 contains 14 residues. The germline V gene has CDR1 KGHSH and CDR2 LQKENI. The CDR3: CASSLNPLQETQYF. In DNA, the CDR3 is TGTGCCAGCTCATTGAACCCACTCCAAGAGACCCAGTACTTC.

There are a few counts of this clone. V is TRBV18 and J is TRBJ1-1; D ambiguous. The CDR3 is 14 amino acids. Trimming took off 3 bases at V and 3 bases at J, with 11 bases between the two ends. Germline V gene lookup returns CDR1 KGHSH and CDR2 LQKENI. The CDR3 nucleotides are TGTGCCAGCTCACCCCGAGCCCGGGACACTGAAGCTTTCTTT. It encodes CASSPRARDTEAFF.

This chain connects TRBV2 to TRBJ2-3; 8 bases map to TRBD2. The CDR3 sequence is 15 residues long. The ends lost 3 bases at V and 1 base at J; junction bases unmatched: 3. CDR1 SNHLY and CDR2 FYNNEI come from the germline V gene. Written as DNA, the CDR3 is TGTGCCAGCAGTGACGGGCGGGGGGGCACAGATACGCAGTATTTT. It specifies CASSDGRGGTDTQYF.

V usage is TRBV5-1 and J usage is TRBJ2-2; 9 nucleotides match TRBD2. The germline gives CDR1 SGHRS, CDR2 YFSETQ. J was trimmed by 5 bases and V by 4 bases; bases with no gene match: 3. The CDR3 length is 14 residues. CDR3 sequence: CASSSGGTTGELFF. The CDR3 coding sequence is TGCGCCAGCAGCAGCGGGGGGACTACCGGGGAGCTGTTTTTT.

This clone came up once. This chain joins TRBV4-3 and TRBJ1-2; D is ambiguous. Germline assignment: CDR1 LGHNA and CDR2 YSLEER. CDR3 length equals 14 residues. The V end was cut by 1 base, the J end by 1 base, with 7 bases between. The CDR3 region is CASSQAGGNYGYTF. The CDR3 DNA reads TGCGCCAGCAGCCAAGCCGGAGGTAACTATGGCTACACCTTC.

The V gene is TRBV6-1, the J gene TRBJ2-5; possible D gene TRBD2, 5 bases. Trimming left V 3 bases short and J 5 bases short, with 16 bases between. CDR3 size: 15 residues. Per the germline V gene, CDR1 is MNHNS and CDR2 is SASEGT. The CDR3 DNA follows: TGTGCCAGCAGTGAGAGACCTAGCCTTGGTGAGACCCAGTACTTC. It translates to CASSERPSLGETQYF.

This chain connects TRBV29-1 to TRBJ1-2; TRBD1 might be the D (5 bases). Germline CDR1 and CDR2: SQVTM and ANQGSEA. This CDR3 region has 13 residues. The germline V and J ends were trimmed by 7 bases and 10 bases, with 22 bases remaining between them. CDR3 amino acids: CSASPPGTLLYTF. The CDR3 coding sequence is TGCAGCGCAAGCCCCCCCGGGACTCTACTCTACACCTTC.

The J gene is TRBJ1-5, the V gene TRBV4-1, with D perhaps TRBD1 (6 bases). Trimming pared 9 bases from V and 9 bases from J, leaving 21 bases between. The CDR3 contains 14 residues. The germline V gene has CDR1 MGHRA and CDR2 YSYEKL. In nucleotides, the CDR3 is TGCGCCAGTCAGCGGGGAGGGGGTAATGGGCCCCAGCATTTT. Translated, it gives CASQRGGGNGPQHF.

V gene TRBV6-1 combines with J gene TRBJ2-7; tentative D call: TRBD2 (5 bases). CDR3 length: 14 residues. CDR1 is MNHNS, CDR2 SASEGT, per germline. V was clipped by 2 bases and J by 6 bases, with 14 bases between them. The CDR3 DNA is TGTGCCAGCAGTGAACTGATGGGAGCGTCCGAGCAGTACTTC. It translates to CASSELMGASEQYF.

The chain joins TRBV28 to TRBJ2-3; D is undetermined. V was shortened by 2 bases and J by 8 bases, with 14 bases between the two germline ends. The CDR3 loop spans 14 amino acids. Germline V gene data show CDR1 as MDHEN and CDR2 as SYDVKM. Here the CDR3 reads CASSLPNVRGTQYF. In nucleotides, the CDR3 is TGTGCCAGCAGTTTACCAAACGTTCGCGGTACGCAGTATTTT.

The rearrangement joins TRBV30 to TRBJ1-6, with 8 bases that match TRBD1. The CDR3 runs to 13 residues. V lost 4 bases and J lost 7; bases outside the gene matches: 3. Germline V CDR1 and CDR2: GTSNPN, SVGIG (reference sequence). The CDR3 reads CAWIRQGNSPLHF. The CDR3 DNA sequence: TGTGCCTGGATTCGACAGGGGAATTCACCCCTCCACTTT.

This clone was picked up one time. V and J are TRBV6-4 and TRBJ2-5, with TRBD2 identical over 10 bases. J lost 4 bases, V lost 3 bases, and 11 bases had no gene match. Germline assignment: CDR1 MRHNA and CDR2 SNTAGT. The CDR3 totals 17 residues. The CDR3: CASSEKLSGGAGETQYF. The CDR3 bases are TGTGCCAGCAGTGAGAAGTTGAGCGGGGGGGCCGGAGAGACCCAGTACTTC.

The chain employs TRBV5-1 and TRBJ1-5; 8 bases line up with TRBD1. The CDR3 has 14 amino acids. Germline CDR1 is SGHRS and CDR2 is YFSETQ. With 4 bases clipped from V and 4 bases from J, the junction kept 4 bases outside the gene matches. The CDR3 reads CASSPGQGNQPQHF. DNA for the CDR3: TGCGCCAGCAGCCCAGGACAGGGAAATCAGCCCCAGCATTTT.

The chain employs TRBV6-6 and TRBJ1-1; the match to TRBD1 covers 8 bases. The CDR3 covers 14 residues. Germline V gene lookup returns CDR1 MNHNY and CDR2 SVGAGI (reference sequence). V lost 5 bases and J lost 4; bases outside the gene matches: 6. The CDR3 DNA follows: TGTGCCAGCAGTCGACAGGGGACGGGCACTGAAGCTTTCTTT. Encoded protein: CASSRQGTGTEAFF.

The chain joins TRBV5-6 to TRBJ2-1, with TRBD1 matching over 7 bases. Germline V gives CDR1 SGHDT, CDR2 YYEEEE. The ends lost 0 bases at V and 5 bases at J; junction bases unmatched: 2. The CDR3 totals 14 residues. CDR3 sequence reads: CASSLETGHNEQFF. The CDR3 region has the DNA TGTGCCAGCAGCTTGGAGACAGGGCACAATGAGCAGTTCTTC.

The chain recombines TRBV25-1 with TRBJ2-5; weak D call: TRBD2 (6 bases). The J call is in doubt because the DNA end fits TRBJ2-7 better. From germline, CDR1 is MGHDK and CDR2 SYGVNS. The CDR3 extends over 15 amino acids. Here the CDR3 reads CASSERGGRTYEQYF. The CDR3 bases are TGTGCCAGCAGTGAACGGGGAGGTCGAACCTACGAGCAGTACTTC.

The gene calls are TRBV27 and TRBJ1-4, with a tentative D call TRBD1 (6 bases). Germline CDR1 reads MNHEY; CDR2 reads SMNVEV (reference sequence). The CDR3 is 15 residues long. Trimming cost V 3 bases and J 8 bases, with 16 bases left between them. CDR3 coding DNA: TGTGCCAGCAGTTTGTCGGGCAGGGGAGGGGAAAAACTGTTTTTT. It yields the protein CASSLSGRGGEKLFF.

The gene calls are TRBV2 and TRBJ2-2; 9 bases are a match to TRBD2. The ends lost 0 bases at V and 3 bases at J; junction bases unmatched: 2. Germline CDR1 is SNHLY and CDR2 is FYNNEI. The CDR3 totals 16 residues. The CDR3 is CASSEARGGDTGELFF. CDR3 DNA sequence: TGTGCCAGCAGTGAAGCGCGGGGGGGGGACACCGGGGAGCTGTTTTTT.

The chain is built from TRBV11-1 and TRBJ2-7; TRBD2 agrees at 10 bases. The J segment lost 0 bases and the V segment lost 5 bases, leaving 4 bases of the junction unmatched. This CDR3 spans 15 amino acids. Looked up from germline, CDR1 is SGHAT and CDR2 is FQDESV (reference sequence). CDR3 in amino acids: CASSPGLAVSYEQYF. The CDR3 DNA reads TGTGCCAGCAGCCCAGGACTAGCGGTCTCCTACGAGCAGTACTTC.

CDR3 loop: CASSFFGSNEKLFF. The CDR3 nucleotides are TGTGCCAGCAGCTTTTTCGGGTCTAATGAAAAACTGTTTTTT. V is TRBV7-8 and J is TRBJ1-4; D call uncertain. Trimming cost V 3 bases and J 3 bases, with 8 bases left between them. This CDR3 is built from 14 residues. Germline V lookup: CDR1 SGHVS, CDR2 FQNEAQ.

The chain joins TRBV7-8 to TRBJ2-7; 8 nucleotides match TRBD2. The germline gives CDR1 SGHVS, CDR2 FQNEAQ. The CDR3 runs 15 residues. Germline trimming cut 4 bases from V and 4 bases from J; bases unmatched to any gene: 9. CDR3: CASSSLLGGEYEQYF. The CDR3 coding sequence is TGTGCCAGCAGCTCACTCCTCGGGGGGGAGTACGAGCAGTACTTC.

The chain uses TRBV9 and TRBJ1-1; 8 nucleotides line up with TRBD1. In germline, CDR1 is SGDLS, CDR2 YYNGEE. The CDR3 loop spans 13 amino acids. The trim removed 1 base at V and 7 bases at J, leaving 3 bases unmatched. The CDR3 here is CASSVRQGNEAFF. CDR3 sequence (DNA): TGTGCCAGCAGCGTAAGACAGGGGAATGAAGCTTTCTTT.

The rearrangement links TRBV5-6 to TRBJ1-2, with 9 bases identical to TRBD1. Losses at the gene ends were 0 bases for V and 5 bases for J; bases not matched to a gene: 2. The CDR3 length is 14 residues. Per germline, CDR1 SGHDT and CDR2 YYEEEE. The CDR3 spells CASSLAGTGYGYTF. DNA for the CDR3: TGTGCCAGCAGCTTGGCCGGGACAGGGTATGGCTACACCTTC.

V usage is TRBV2 and J usage is TRBJ2-2; 7 bases align to TRBD1. J gave up 7 bases and V 2 bases, and 13 bases lay outside the gene matches. This CDR3 is 17 amino acids long. From germline, CDR1 is SNHLY and CDR2 FYNNEI. CDR3 loop: CASSESPGQSGDGELFF. CDR3 DNA sequence: TGTGCCAGCAGTGAAAGCCCGGGACAGAGTGGCGACGGGGAGCTGTTTTTT.